The 25 T cell receptor beta chains in this list originate from one sample, sequenced in a study of blood T cell repertoires in COVID-19. Assay: immunoSEQ multiplex PCR; the TCRdb copy retains only in-frame clones and omits some. The sample carries about 430,000 clones, roughly 84% recorded once. Input material: PBMCs or T cells enriched from blood (not recorded which). The receptors come from a woman younger than 35 who had been exposed to COVID-19.

This chain joins TRBV6-2 or TRBV6-3 and TRBJ1-2, with TRBD1 as a possible D gene (6 bases). This CDR3 region has 13 residues. V shed 6 bases and J shed 4 bases, with 12 bases lying between them. Per germline, CDR1 MNHEY and CDR2 SVGEGT. Here the CDR3 reads CASSSLGGYGYTF. The CDR3 DNA reads TGTGCCAGCAGCTCCTTAGGGGGCTATGGCTACACCTTC.

The genes are TRBV18 and TRBJ2-1, with 12 bases lining up with TRBD2. Germline lookup yields CDR1 KGHSH and CDR2 LQKENI. There are 16 residues in the CDR3. The trim removed 3 bases at V and 7 bases at J, leaving 7 bases unmatched. The CDR3 spells CASSPPTSGRRNEQFF. The CDR3 coding sequence is TGTGCCAGCTCACCCCCGACTAGCGGGAGACGAAATGAGCAGTTCTTC.

The rearrangement links TRBV9 to TRBJ2-1; 8 bases are shared with TRBD2. Per germline, CDR1 SGDLS and CDR2 YYNGEE. Trimming removed 0 bases from V and 0 bases from J; junction bases left unmatched: 5. This CDR3 is built from 17 residues. The CDR3 DNA is TGTGCCAGCAGCGTAGGCGGGGGGCATAACTCCTACAATGAGCAGTTCTTC. Its translation: CASSVGGGHNSYNEQFF.

The CDR3 is CASNKQISSYNSPLHF. The CDR3 nucleotides read TGTGCCAGCAATAAACAGATCAGCTCCTATAATTCACCCCTCCACTTT. The J gene is TRBJ1-6, the V gene TRBV2, with D unclear. This CDR3 is 16 amino acids long. Germline V CDR1 and CDR2: SNHLY, FYNNEI. V was cut by 7 bases and J by 0 bases, with 13 bases left in between. The whole variable domain, filled in from reference TRBV2 and TRBJ1-6, reads EPEVTQTPSHQVTQMGQEVILRCVPISNHLYFYWYRQILGQKVEFLVSFYNNEISEKSEIFDDQFSVERPDGSNFTLKIRSTKLEDSAMYFCASNKQISSYNSPLHFGNGTRLTVT.

The chain combines TRBV3-1 (or the pseudogene TRBV3-2) with TRBJ1-1; possibly TRBD1 for D (5 bases). The CDR3 has 16 amino acids. Germline CDR1 and CDR2: LGHDT and YNNKEL (reference sequence). Between the trimmed V and J ends, which lost 3 bases and 5 bases, there was a span of 19 bases. This chain's CDR3 is CASSHMSLGPETEAFF. DNA for the CDR3: TGTGCCAGCAGCCACATGAGTTTGGGGCCGGAAACTGAAGCTTTCTTT.

The V and J genes are TRBV19 and TRBJ1-5; D call uncertain. Per germline, CDR1 LNHDA and CDR2 SQIVND (reference sequence). CDR3 size: 15 residues. V lost 5 bases, J lost 3 bases, and 14 bases lay in between. CDR3 region: CASSHRREANQPQHF. Here the CDR3 DNA reads TGTGCCAGTAGTCACCGAAGGGAGGCCAATCAGCCCCAGCATTTT.

The V gene is TRBV19, the J gene TRBJ1-4; D gene unclear. The ends were cut back, 3 bases at V and 5 bases at J, with 7 bases in the middle. This CDR3 contains 13 residues. Germline lookup yields CDR1 LNHDA and CDR2 SQIVND (reference sequence). The CDR3 bases are TGTGCCAGTAGTATTGCGTCAAATGAAAAACTGTTTTTT. Protein: CASSIASNEKLFF.

The chain has TRBV7-2 and TRBJ1-4; a weak D match, TRBD1 (6 bases). Germline V lookup: CDR1 SGHTA, CDR2 FQGNSA. This CDR3 is built from 16 residues. V gave up 2 bases and J gave up 8 bases, with 18 bases separating them. The CDR3 protein is CASSLYTRDTGEKLFF. The CDR3 bases are TGTGCCAGCAGCTTATATACCCGGGACACCGGAGAAAAACTGTTTTTT.

The chain combines TRBV9 with TRBJ2-5; 10 positions agree with TRBD2. This CDR3 comprises 16 residues. Germline CDR1 is SGDLS and CDR2 is YYNGEE. The ends lost 0 bases at V and 4 bases at J; junction bases unmatched: 6. The CDR3 nucleotides are TGTGCCAGCAGCGTAGGCGGAAGCGGGGGGGGAGAGACCCAGTACTTC. Translating gives CASSVGGSGGGETQYF.

This chain uses TRBV7-2 with TRBJ2-1, with 7 positions matching TRBD2. CDR3 size: 18 residues. Trimming removed 5 bases from V and 9 bases from J; junction bases left unmatched: 22. CDR1 and CDR2 (germline): SGHTA, FQGNSA. CDR3 nucleotides: TGTGCCAGCAGCCAATCGGCGAGTATGGGGAGGGCCGGGGGTGAGCAGTTCTTC. This translates into CASSQSASMGRAGGEQFF.

The J gene is TRBJ2-1, the V gene TRBV15; possible D gene TRBD1, 6 bases. V dropped 5 bases and J dropped 0 bases, with 23 bases sitting between them. The CDR3 spans 19 residues. Germline-derived CDR1 and CDR2 are LNHNV and YYDKDF (reference sequence). The CDR3 reads CATSGRPGKLQGSYNEQFF. CDR3 bases: TGTGCCACCAGCGGACGACCAGGGAAATTACAGGGCTCCTACAATGAGCAGTTCTTC. Based on the CDR3 plus reference TRBV15 and TRBJ2-1, the full variable domain is DAMVIQNPRYQVTQFGKPVTLSCSQTLNHNVMYWYQQKSSQAPKLLFHYYDKDFNNEADTPDNFQSRRPNTSFCFLDIRSPGLGDTAMYLCATSGRPGKLQGSYNEQFFGPGTRLTVL.

V is TRBV20-1 and J is TRBJ1-2, with TRBD1 matching over 10 bases. Germline loops: CDR1 DFQATT, CDR2 SNEGSKA (reference sequence). J was trimmed by 8 bases and V by 3 bases; bases with no gene match: 9. The CDR3 totals 14 residues. The CDR3 DNA reads TGCAGTGCTAGTGCCGGGACAGGGGCCTTCGGCTACACCTTC. Amino acids: CSASAGTGAFGYTF.

Only a few counts were recorded for this clone. V usage is TRBV27 and J usage is TRBJ1-4, with 8 bases fitting TRBD1. Germline V gives CDR1 MNHEY, CDR2 SMNVEV (reference sequence). The V segment lost 5 bases and the J segment 3 bases; nucleotides outside the gene matches: 8. This CDR3 is built from 16 residues. CDR3 in DNA: TGTGCCAGCAGTCCCGGGACAGGCGTCCCTAATGAAAAACTGTTTTTT. This translates into CASSPGTGVPNEKLFF.

The chain combines TRBV28 with TRBJ2-7; TRBD1 matches 7 bases. The germline V gene encodes CDR1 MDHEN and CDR2 SYDVKM. The V and J ends lost 7 bases and 0 bases, in that order; junction bases with no gene match: 9. CDR3 length: 15 residues. The CDR3: CASTRDSASSYEQYF. Written as DNA, the CDR3 is TGTGCCAGCACTCGGGACAGCGCGAGCTCCTACGAGCAGTACTTC.

The chain has TRBV20-1 and TRBJ1-1; D not certain. This CDR3 contains 10 residues. The germline V and J ends were trimmed by 7 bases and 5 bases, with 8 bases remaining between them. Germline-derived CDR1 and CDR2 are DFQATT and SNEGSKA (reference sequence). CDR3 nucleotide sequence: TGCAGTGATACAGTTACTGAAGCTTTCTTT. Translated, it gives CSDTVTEAFF.

V is TRBV30 and J is TRBJ1-1; weak D call: TRBD1 (5 bases). Per the germline V gene, CDR1 is GTSNPN and CDR2 is SVGIG (reference sequence). The CDR3 extends over 15 amino acids. V was clipped by 1 base and J by 1 base, with 13 bases between them. CDR3 bases: TGTGCCTGGAGTGCTACAACAGGACCGAACACTGAAGCTTTCTTT. Its translation is CAWSATTGPNTEAFF.

The chain employs TRBV5-5 and TRBJ2-5; D is unresolved. Germline values: CDR1 SGHKS, CDR2 YYEKEE (reference sequence). This CDR3 region has 12 residues. V shed 7 bases and J shed 5 bases, with 12 bases lying between them. CDR3: CASGLPWETQYF. In nucleotides, the CDR3 is TGTGCCAGCGGCCTCCCGTGGGAGACCCAGTACTTC. Filled out from reference TRBV5-5 and TRBJ2-5, the complete variable domain reads DAGVTQSPTHLIKTRGQQVTLRCSPISGHKSVSWYQQVLGQGPQFIFQYYEKEERGRGNFPDRFSARQFPNYSSELNVNALLLGDSALYLCASGLPWETQYFGPGTRLLVL.

The chain is built from TRBV6-1 and TRBJ1-5; 7 nucleotides align to TRBD1. CDR1 MNHNS and CDR2 SASEGT come from the germline V gene. The J segment lost 5 bases and the V segment lost 4 bases, leaving 5 bases of the junction unmatched. The CDR3 is made up of 14 amino acids. The CDR3 reads CASSVEQGYQPQHF. In DNA, the CDR3 is TGTGCCAGCAGTGTAGAACAGGGGTATCAGCCCCAGCATTTT.

The chain employs TRBV30 and TRBJ1-1; 8 bases match TRBD1. Losses at the gene ends were 6 bases for V and 10 bases for J; bases not matched to a gene: 16. The germline V gene has CDR1 GTSNPN and CDR2 SVGIG (reference sequence). CDR3 length equals 14 residues. CDR3 sequence: CACRSGGRQGRAFF. For the CDR3, the DNA is TGTGCCTGCCGCTCGGGGGGAAGACAGGGGAGAGCTTTCTTT.

The gene calls are TRBV19 and TRBJ1-2, with 7 bases that match TRBD1. The CDR3 runs to 15 residues. The germline CDR1 and CDR2 sequences are LNHDA and SQIVND (reference sequence). Trimming took 5 bases from V and 5 from J; bases not matched to a gene: 11. In DNA, the CDR3 is TGTGCCAGTAGTCTTTTTCTAGGGGGCGGGTATGGCTACACCTTC. Its protein product is CASSLFLGGGYGYTF.

The V gene is TRBV5-4, the J gene TRBJ1-1; 7 bases fit TRBD1. The V and J ends lost 2 bases and 1 base, in that order; junction bases with no gene match: 5. The CDR3 extends over 15 amino acids. The germline gives CDR1 SGHNT, CDR2 YYREEE (reference sequence). Here the CDR3 reads CASSFGRGRNTEAFF. CDR3 sequence (DNA): TGTGCCAGCAGCTTCGGGAGGGGGCGGAACACTGAAGCTTTCTTT.

The chain recombines TRBV9 with TRBJ1-4; 9 nucleotides agree with TRBD1. CDR1 and CDR2 from the germline V gene are SGDLS and YYNGEE. V dropped 3 bases and J dropped 6; count of bases not matched to a gene: 6. This CDR3 has 15 residues. The CDR3 bases are TGTGCCAGCAGCGGAACCGGGACAGGGCATGAAAAACTGTTTTTT. It codes for CASSGTGTGHEKLFF.

The chain joins TRBV4-1 to TRBJ2-7; 9 bases align to TRBD2. Germline V gene lookup returns CDR1 MGHRA and CDR2 YSYEKL. V was clipped by 1 base and J by 5 bases; unmatched bases: 6. The CDR3 is made up of 15 amino acids. CDR3 DNA sequence: TGCGCCAGCAGCCAAGTCAGTCCTAGCGGGAACGAGCAGTACTTC. Its translation: CASSQVSPSGNEQYF.

The chain employs TRBV28 and TRBJ1-1; tentatively, D is TRBD1 (6 bases). Germline CDR1 is MDHEN and CDR2 is SYDVKM. The CDR3 is 16 amino acids. Trimming shortened V by 1 base and J by 1 base, and 13 bases separated the two germline ends. This CDR3 reads CASSLFGGNPNTEAFF. CDR3 nucleotide sequence: TGTGCCAGCAGTTTATTTGGGGGCAACCCGAACACTGAAGCTTTCTTT.

The chain has TRBV4-1 and TRBJ2-1; 9 bases agree with TRBD2. Germline-derived CDR1 and CDR2 are MGHRA and YSYEKL. The trim removed 1 base at V and 0 bases at J, leaving 7 bases unmatched. This CDR3 spans 18 amino acids. CDR3: CASSQVRGGGLSYNEQFF. The CDR3 coding sequence is TGCGCCAGCAGCCAAGTACGCGGGGGGGGCCTCTCCTACAATGAGCAGTTCTTC.